This paragraph reports one T cell receptor (beta chain). Its antigen remains unknown. Expressed TCRB transcripts were sequenced because the entire RNA isolate underwent reverse transcription. Approximately 3.4 million reads, on average, came from each naive, central memory and regulatory T cell sample. TCRdb's copy holds only in-frame clones and misses some; the assay was immunoSEQ multiplex PCR. The sample yields 250,000 to 300,000 clones, 7.5% to 9.5% seen once. Germline V gene sequence: CDR1 MNHEY, CDR2 SVGAGI. Trimming at V came to 6 bases and at J to 1 base, leaving 3 bases not matched to a gene. The length of the CDR3 is 14 residues. This sample was taken from a study of beta chain features in type 1 diabetes. Study-wide context: Patients shared similar age, gender and cell yields with healthy donors.

Notes on the study in general: Type 1 diabetes patients showed a moderate but significant shortening of TCRB CDR3s in all four CD4+ subsets.

The specimen was central memory CD4+ T cells from blood. The sequence came from a woman aged 18 to 35 in good health. The J gene is TRBJ1-2, the V gene TRBV6-5; 9 bases fit TRBD1. The DNA for the CDR3 is TGTGCCAGCAGAAGGGGACAGGGTAACTATGGCTACACCTTC. This translates into CASRRGQGNYGYTF.